These 22 T cell receptor beta chains were all obtained from the same sample, sequenced in a study of shared clonotypes between healthy human individuals. Positively selected for CCR7, the CD45RO-negative cells used as naive CD8 cells excluded terminally differentiated effector memory CD45RA+ cells. Measured with immunoSEQ multiplex PCR; TCRdb has only the in-frame clones, and not every one. The sample contains around 560,000 clones, 90% to 95% of which appear only once. The sample consisted of naive CD8+ T cells sorted from blood. These receptors were collected from a woman in her thirties in good health.

CDR3 DNA sequence: TGTGCCAGCAGCTACATCGGGAGGGACGGGACCGGGGAGCTGTTTTTT. Translating it yields CASSYIGRDGTGELFF. V usage is TRBV7-2 and J usage is TRBJ2-2; 8 positions agree with TRBD2. The CDR3 runs to 16 residues. Germline loops: CDR1 SGHTA, CDR2 FQGNSA. The V and J ends lost 4 bases and 5 bases, in that order; junction bases with no gene match: 9. Combining the CDR3 with reference TRBV7-2 and TRBJ2-2 gives the whole variable domain GAGVSQSPSNKVTEKGKDVELRCDPISGHTALYWYRQSLGQGLEFLIYFQGNSAPDKSGLPSDRFSAERTGGSVSTLTIQRTQQEDSAVYLCASSYIGRDGTGELFFGEGSRLTVL.

The J gene is TRBJ2-2, the V gene TRBV9, with 10 bases matching TRBD2. V lost 4 bases to trimming and J lost 0 bases; unmatched junction nucleotides: 6. The CDR3 loop spans 17 amino acids. Germline loops: CDR1 SGDLS, CDR2 YYNGEE. The CDR3 sequence is CASSSWTSGANTGELFF. CDR3 nucleotide sequence: TGTGCCAGCAGCTCCTGGACTAGCGGAGCGAACACCGGGGAGCTGTTTTTT.

This clone was detected once. V and J are TRBV7-2 and TRBJ2-7; no firm D call. Trimming took 1 base from V and 4 from J, leaving 11 bases between them. This CDR3 has 14 residues. From germline, CDR1 is SGHTA and CDR2 FQGNSA. The CDR3 reads CASSLGWSSYEQYF. The CDR3 DNA sequence: TGTGCCAGCAGCTTAGGTTGGTCCTCATACGAGCAGTACTTC.

This chain joins TRBV5-1 and TRBJ2-7, with D unclear. Germline V CDR1 and CDR2: SGHRS, YFSETQ. The CDR3 extends over 12 amino acids. Deletions cut 4 bases from V and 4 bases from J, with 9 bases between. Here the CDR3 reads CASSPLGYEQYF. The CDR3 DNA sequence: TGCGCCAGCAGCCCCCTTGGGTACGAGCAGTACTTC. Full variable domain (missing parts from reference TRBV5-1 and TRBJ2-7): KAGVTQTPRYLIKTRGQQVTLSCSPISGHRSVSWYQQTPGQGLQFLFEYFSETQRNKGNFPGRFSGRQFSNSRSEMNVSTLELGDSALYLCASSPLGYEQYFGPGTRLTVT.

The chain uses TRBV5-1 and TRBJ2-3; the D is unclear. The CDR3 totals 13 residues. Germline lookup yields CDR1 SGHRS and CDR2 YFSETQ. The V end lost 0 bases, the J end lost 2 bases, and 4 bases lay between the germline ends. The chain's CDR3 is CASSLENTDTQYF. As DNA, the CDR3 is TGCGCCAGCAGCTTGGAAAACACAGATACGCAGTATTTT. The full variable domain, in which reference TRBV5-1 and TRBJ2-3 provide the parts outside the CDR3, is KAGVTQTPRYLIKTRGQQVTLSCSPISGHRSVSWYQQTPGQGLQFLFEYFSETQRNKGNFPGRFSGRQFSNSRSEMNVSTLELGDSALYLCASSLENTDTQYFGPGTRLTVL.

Comment on this clone: This same CDR3 is encoded by further DNA sequences in the sample. The rearrangement uses TRBV28 and TRBJ1-4; possible D gene TRBD1, 6 bases. CDR1 and CDR2 from the germline V gene are MDHEN and SYDVKM. With 3 bases removed from V and 3 bases from J, the gap between germline ends came to 8 bases. This CDR3 contains 14 residues. Written as DNA, the CDR3 is TGTGCCAGCAGTTTGAGGGGGGCTAATGAAAAACTGTTTTTT. Translation gives CASSLRGANEKLFF.

V and J are TRBV2 and TRBJ2-7, with 8 bases matching TRBD2. The J segment lost 5 bases and the V segment lost 4 bases, leaving 7 bases of the junction unmatched. CDR1 is SNHLY, CDR2 FYNNEI, per germline. This CDR3 has 14 amino acids. In DNA form, the CDR3 reads TGTGCCAGCAGTGGGTCGAGCGGGAGAAACGAGCAGTACTTC. This gives the protein CASSGSSGRNEQYF.

This chain links TRBV7-9 with TRBJ1-5; weak D call: TRBD1 (5 bases). Trimming removed 3 bases from V and 5 bases from J, with 11 bases in between. Germline-derived CDR1 and CDR2 are SEHNR and FQNEAQ (reference sequence). This CDR3 region has 14 residues. DNA for the CDR3: TGTGCCAGCAGCTTTCCGGGGGAGGATCAGCCCCAGCATTTT. Its protein is CASSFPGEDQPQHF.

The genes are TRBV6-5 and TRBJ1-1, with D unclear. This CDR3 is built from 12 residues. Germline V gene lookup returns CDR1 MNHEY and CDR2 SVGAGI. The V and J ends lost 6 bases and 3 bases respectively, with 8 bases between them. The CDR3 DNA sequence: TGTGCCAGCAGGGAGGGTTACACTGAAGCTTTCTTT. This sequence encodes CASREGYTEAFF.

The chain carries TRBV27 and TRBJ2-7; 8 nucleotides align to TRBD2. Germline assignment: CDR1 MNHEY and CDR2 SMNVEV (reference sequence). Trimming took 6 bases from V and 4 from J; bases not matched to a gene: 8. This CDR3 has 14 amino acids. The CDR3 reads CASSTLPSGYEQYF. The DNA of the CDR3 is TGTGCCAGCAGCACCCTCCCTAGCGGGTACGAGCAGTACTTC.

The chain couples TRBV27 to TRBJ2-1, with TRBD1 matching over 7 bases. Germline V gene lookup returns CDR1 MNHEY and CDR2 SMNVEV (reference sequence). Trimming at V came to 3 bases and at J to 7 bases, leaving 9 bases not matched to a gene. The CDR3 loop spans 15 amino acids. CDR3 in amino acids: CASSFIGQGVNEQFF. The CDR3 region has the DNA TGTGCCAGCAGTTTCATAGGTCAGGGGGTAAATGAGCAGTTCTTC.

J is TRBJ2-7 and V is TRBV5-6; D perhaps matches TRBD2 (6 bases). Germline V CDR1 and CDR2: SGHDT, YYEEEE. V was clipped by 3 bases and J by 2 bases, with 9 bases between them. The CDR3 is 13 amino acids. CDR3: CASSSGLTYEQYF. CDR3 DNA: TGTGCCAGCAGCTCGGGACTGACCTACGAGCAGTACTTC. Full variable domain (outside the CDR3, taken from reference TRBV5-6 and TRBJ2-7): DAGVTQSPTHLIKTRGQQVTLRCSPKSGHDTVSWYQQALGQGPQFIFQYYEEEERQRGNFPDRFSGHQFPNYSSELNVNALLLGDSALYLCASSSGLTYEQYFGPGTRLTVT.

The CDR3 protein is CASSLAPVAGVFF. The CDR3, as DNA: TGTGCCAGCAGCTTAGCACCTGTGGCGGGAGTCTTCTTC. This rearrangement joins TRBV7-6 to TRBJ2-1, with 7 bases fitting TRBD2. The CDR3 runs to 13 residues. Germline values: CDR1 SGHVS, CDR2 FNYEAQ. V gave up 0 bases and J gave up 16 bases; unmatched junction bases: 9.

The chain uses TRBV27 and TRBJ2-2, with a possible D match to TRBD1 (5 bases). Between the trimmed V and J ends, which lost 4 bases and 3 bases, there was a span of 12 bases. The CDR3 is 15 residues long. The germline V gene encodes CDR1 MNHEY and CDR2 SMNVEV (reference sequence). The CDR3 region is CASSSPSRDTGELFF. The CDR3 DNA reads TGTGCCAGCAGTTCTCCATCCAGGGACACCGGGGAGCTGTTTTTT.

This rearrangement joins TRBV2 to TRBJ2-1; 7 nucleotides align to TRBD2. The V segment lost 3 bases and the J segment 8 bases; nucleotides outside the gene matches: 7. The CDR3 loop spans 14 amino acids. Germline V gives CDR1 SNHLY, CDR2 FYNNEI. The CDR3 DNA is TGTGCCAGCAGTGAGGGGAGGGTAGCCCATGAGCAGTTCTTC. The encoded protein is CASSEGRVAHEQFF.

This chain links TRBV28 with TRBJ2-7; tentatively, D is TRBD1 or TRBD2 (5 bases each). CDR1 MDHEN and CDR2 SYDVKM come from the germline V gene. V lost 4 bases to trimming and J lost 3 bases, with 13 bases between them. This CDR3 is built from 14 residues. CDR3 DNA: TGTGCCAGCAGTTCCGGGACGGTAGACTACGAGCAGTACTTC. Protein: CASSSGTVDYEQYF.

This rearrangement joins TRBV29-1 to TRBJ1-1, with a tentative D call TRBD1 (5 bases). The germline V and J ends were trimmed by 0 bases and 1 base, with 9 bases remaining between them. Germline V gene lookup returns CDR1 SQVTM and CDR2 ANQGSEA. The CDR3 length is 14 residues. DNA for the CDR3: TGCAGCGTTGAAGATCTAGGGGCGAACACTGAAGCTTTCTTT. Its translation: CSVEDLGANTEAFF.

The chain couples TRBV10-3 to TRBJ1-3, with D unclear. The germline V gene has CDR1 ENHRY and CDR2 SYGVKD. The CDR3 has 12 residues. V dropped 0 bases and J dropped 3 bases, with 0 bases sitting between them. CDR3: CAISESGNTIYF. CDR3 coding DNA: TGTGCCATCAGTGAGTCTGGAAACACCATATATTTT.

V is TRBV6-5 and J is TRBJ1-1; D is unclear. Trimming took off 8 bases at V and 1 base at J, with 11 bases between the two ends. The CDR3 contains 13 residues. CDR1 is MNHEY, CDR2 SVGAGI, per germline. Written as DNA, the CDR3 is TGTGCCAGCGCAGTGGGCGGGAACACTGAAGCTTTCTTT. Amino acids: CASAVGGNTEAFF.

This sequence joins TRBV7-6 and TRBJ2-3; D is possibly TRBD1 or TRBD2 (5 bases each). The CDR3 has 15 amino acids. Germline V gives CDR1 SGHVS, CDR2 FNYEAQ. V gave up 1 base and J gave up 4 bases, with 12 bases separating them. The CDR3 here is CASSLGGVGSDTQYF. CDR3 coding DNA: TGTGCCAGCAGCTTAGGAGGGGTGGGGTCAGATACGCAGTATTTT.

This clone has just one count. This rearrangement joins TRBV2 to TRBJ2-1; 9 bases align to TRBD2. V gave up 8 bases and J gave up 0 bases; unmatched junction bases: 11. The CDR3 contains 17 residues. The germline V gene encodes CDR1 SNHLY and CDR2 FYNNEI. CDR3 in DNA: TGTGCCAGCTTTTCTCCGATTAGCGGGAGCTCCTACAATGAGCAGTTCTTC. It specifies CASFSPISGSSYNEQFF.

The chain combines TRBV7-9 with TRBJ2-7, with TRBD2 identical over 15 bases. This CDR3 contains 17 residues. With 5 bases clipped from V and 2 bases from J, the junction kept 7 bases outside the gene matches. Germline V CDR1 and CDR2: SEHNR, FQNEAQ (reference sequence). The CDR3 DNA follows: TGTGCCAGCAGCCAGGGACTAGCGGGAGGAAGGGCCTACGAGCAGTACTTC. Its protein is CASSQGLAGGRAYEQYF.